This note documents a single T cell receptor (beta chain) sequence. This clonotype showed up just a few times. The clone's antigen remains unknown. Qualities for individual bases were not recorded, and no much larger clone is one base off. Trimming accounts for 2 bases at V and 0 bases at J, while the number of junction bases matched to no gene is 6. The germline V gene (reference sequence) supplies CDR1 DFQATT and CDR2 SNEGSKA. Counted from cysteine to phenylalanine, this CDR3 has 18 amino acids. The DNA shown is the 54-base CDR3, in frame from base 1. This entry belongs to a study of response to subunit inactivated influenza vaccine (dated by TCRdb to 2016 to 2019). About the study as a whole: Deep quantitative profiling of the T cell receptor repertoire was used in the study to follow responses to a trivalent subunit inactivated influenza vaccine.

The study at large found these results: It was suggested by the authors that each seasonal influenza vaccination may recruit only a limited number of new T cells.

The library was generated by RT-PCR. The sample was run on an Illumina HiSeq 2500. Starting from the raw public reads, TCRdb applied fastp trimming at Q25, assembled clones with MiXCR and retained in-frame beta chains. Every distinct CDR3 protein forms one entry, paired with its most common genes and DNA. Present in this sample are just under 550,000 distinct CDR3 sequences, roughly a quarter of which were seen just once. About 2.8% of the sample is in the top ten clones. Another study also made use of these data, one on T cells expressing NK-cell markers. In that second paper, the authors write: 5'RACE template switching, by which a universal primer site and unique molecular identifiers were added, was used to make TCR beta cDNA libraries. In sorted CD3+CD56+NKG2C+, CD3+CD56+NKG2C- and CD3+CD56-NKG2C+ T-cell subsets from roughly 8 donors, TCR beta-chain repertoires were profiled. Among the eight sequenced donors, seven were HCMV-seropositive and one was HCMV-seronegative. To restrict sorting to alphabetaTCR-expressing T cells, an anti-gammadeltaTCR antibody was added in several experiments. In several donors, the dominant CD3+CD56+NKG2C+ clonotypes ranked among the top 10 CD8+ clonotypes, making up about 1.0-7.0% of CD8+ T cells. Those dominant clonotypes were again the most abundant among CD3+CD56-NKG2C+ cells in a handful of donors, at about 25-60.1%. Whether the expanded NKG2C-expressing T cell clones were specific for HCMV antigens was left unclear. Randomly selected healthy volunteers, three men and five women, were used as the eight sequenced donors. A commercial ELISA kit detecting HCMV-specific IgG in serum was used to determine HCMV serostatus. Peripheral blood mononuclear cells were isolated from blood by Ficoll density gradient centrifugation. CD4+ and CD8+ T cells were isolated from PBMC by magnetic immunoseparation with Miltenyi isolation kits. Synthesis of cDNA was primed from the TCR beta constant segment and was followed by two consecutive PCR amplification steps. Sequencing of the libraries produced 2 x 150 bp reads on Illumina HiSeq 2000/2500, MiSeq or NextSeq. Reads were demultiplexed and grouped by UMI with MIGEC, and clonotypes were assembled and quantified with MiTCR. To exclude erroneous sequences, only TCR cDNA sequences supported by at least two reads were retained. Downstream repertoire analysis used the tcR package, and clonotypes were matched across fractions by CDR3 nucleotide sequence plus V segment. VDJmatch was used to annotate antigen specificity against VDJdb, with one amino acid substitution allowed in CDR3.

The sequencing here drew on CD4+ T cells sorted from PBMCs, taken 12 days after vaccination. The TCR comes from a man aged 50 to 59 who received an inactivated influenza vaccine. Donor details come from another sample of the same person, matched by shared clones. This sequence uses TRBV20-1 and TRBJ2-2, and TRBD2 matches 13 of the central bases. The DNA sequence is TGCAGTGCTAGACTTTCGGGACTAGCGGGACCGAACACCGGGGAGCTGTTTTTT. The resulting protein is CSARLSGLAGPNTGELFF.